The 9 T cell receptor beta chains given below trace back to one sample, sequenced in a study of beta chain features in type 1 diabetes. The study, taken as a whole, reports: Researchers report that Type 1 diabetes patients had moderately but significantly shorter TCRB CDR3s across all four CD4+ subsets.

What was sequenced were expressed TCRB transcripts, since all of the isolated RNA had been reverse transcribed. TCRdb keeps only in-frame clones here, not all; method: immunoSEQ multiplex PCR. The repertoire holds 95,000 to 150,000 clones, with roughly 15% as singletons. These receptors have no identified antigens. Specimen: central memory CD4+ T cells from blood. Receptors were obtained from a man between 25 and 39 years old with type 1 diabetes.

The CDR3 sequence: CASSVLAGGTDTQYF. Written as DNA, the CDR3 is TGTGCCAGCAGTGTACTAGCGGGGGGCACAGATACGCAGTATTTT. The chain links TRBV2 to TRBJ2-3, with 11 bases lining up with TRBD2. V shed 4 bases and J 1 base; nucleotides not matched to a gene: 1. Per germline, CDR1 SNHLY and CDR2 FYNNEI. The CDR3 extends over 15 amino acids.

In this sample, this clone turned up a few times. The sample holds other DNA sequences that translate to the same CDR3. V gene TRBV29-1 combines with J gene TRBJ2-1, with D maybe TRBD1 (6 bases). Germline loops: CDR1 SQVTM, CDR2 ANQGSEA. The CDR3 contains 12 residues. The V end lost 5 bases, the J end lost 3 bases, and 8 bases lay between the germline ends. The DNA of the CDR3 is TGCAGCGTTACACAGGGCTACAATGAGCAGTTCTTC. Its translation is CSVTQGYNEQFF.

This clone has just a few counts. The chain is built from TRBV7-3 and TRBJ1-2, with a tentative D call TRBD1 (5 bases). The CDR3 sequence is 15 residues long. V was pared by 2 bases and J by 8 bases, with 18 bases between. In germline, CDR1 is SGHTA, CDR2 FQGTGA. The CDR3 region is CASSLVPPGPRGYTF. The CDR3 DNA is TGTGCCAGCAGCTTAGTTCCACCGGGGCCTAGAGGCTACACCTTC.

The chain carries TRBV9 and TRBJ2-5; D may be TRBD1 (7 bases). The germline gives CDR1 SGDLS, CDR2 YYNGEE. V lost 3 bases, J lost 1 base, and 16 bases lay in between. This CDR3 comprises 16 residues. DNA for the CDR3: TGTGCCAGCAGCGACAACAGGGGAGGAGGCCAAGAGACCCAGTACTTC. Protein product: CASSDNRGGGQETQYF.

This chain uses TRBV25-1 with TRBJ2-5; maybe TRBD1 (6 bases). The V end was cut by 6 bases, the J end by 3 bases, with 11 bases between. Germline CDR1 reads MGHDK; CDR2 reads SYGVNS. This CDR3 is built from 13 residues. In DNA form, the CDR3 reads TGTGCCAGCAGGCTGACAGGCGAAGAGACCCAGTACTTC. This gives the protein CASRLTGEETQYF.

This clone was counted only a few times. The chain employs TRBV7-2 and TRBJ2-5, with TRBD2 as a possible D gene (6 bases). Germline V CDR1 and CDR2: SGHTA, FQGNSA. V dropped 7 bases and J dropped 5 bases, with 20 bases sitting between them. CDR3 length equals 15 residues. The CDR3 nucleotides read TGTGCCAGCACTCTCCACCGGGACTTCGGGGAGACCCAGTACTTC. It translates to CASTLHRDFGETQYF. Looking up the rest from reference TRBV7-2 and TRBJ2-5 gives the full variable domain: GAGVSQSPSNKVTEKGKDVELRCDPISGHTALYWYRQSLGQGLEFLIYFQGNSAPDKSGLPSDRFSAERTGGSVSTLTIQRTQQEDSAVYLCASTLHRDFGETQYFGPGTRLLVL.

This clone was picked up a small number of times. This chain links TRBV29-1 with TRBJ2-5, with no clear D. Germline loops: CDR1 SQVTM, CDR2 ANQGSEA. The CDR3 contains 13 residues. V gave up 7 bases and J gave up 0 bases, with 12 bases separating them. The CDR3 spells CSAGKAYQETQYF. Written as DNA, the CDR3 is TGCAGCGCCGGAAAAGCTTACCAAGAGACCCAGTACTTC.

The rearrangement uses TRBV19 and TRBJ2-3; D is uncertain. V dropped 3 bases and J dropped 4 bases, with 5 bases sitting between them. The CDR3 sequence is 12 residues long. Looked up from germline, CDR1 is LNHDA and CDR2 is SQIVND (reference sequence). The CDR3, as DNA: TGTGCCAGTAGTATGTTCTCAGATACGCAGTATTTT. It yields the protein CASSMFSDTQYF.

This clone was recorded a few times. This chain uses TRBV16 with TRBJ2-7; 9 bases map to TRBD1. This CDR3 comprises 14 residues. Germline V gives CDR1 KGHSY, CDR2 FQNENV. The junction had 4 bases not matched to a gene; V was cut back by 7 bases and J by 0 bases. The DNA for the CDR3 is TGTGCCAGCACCTGGGACAGGGTCTCCTACGAGCAGTACTTC. Encoded protein: CASTWDRVSYEQYF.